This T cell receptor (beta chain) was sequenced during a study of CD8 T cells in Susac syndrome. Random hexamers primed reverse transcription of about 0.5 to 1 ug RNA. TCRdb ran MiXCR on the immunoSEQ multiplex PCR reads and lists one entry per CDR3 protein. Of some 200,000 distinct CDR3 sequences in the sample, about 95% are singletons; the top ten hold about 0.1%. Germline assignment: CDR1 DFQATT and CDR2 SNEGSKA (reference sequence). The V gene lost 6 bases and the J gene lost 2 bases, with 14 bases spanning the gap. This CDR3 is built from 14 residues. The genes are TRBV20-1 and TRBJ2-1; perhaps TRBD2 as D (5 bases). The receptor was isolated from a human donor in good health. Sequencing used CD4+ T cells from PBMCs. The CDR3 is CSAPREGPYNEQFF. In DNA form, the CDR3 reads TGCAGTGCCCCCCGAGAGGGCCCCTACAATGAGCAGTTCTTC.